The entry below describes one T cell receptor beta chain. No antigen is known for it. The sample holds no much larger clone one base away, and base qualities are not on file. Libraries were constructed by the immunoSEQ multiplex PCR assay. TCRdb stores this immuneACCESS table with in-frame sequences only. Part of the clones is absent; in the studies checked, under half of the shortfall reflects unresolved V genes, and no reason is known for the rest. The sample has over 60,000 clones on record, roughly 91% of them singletons. Of the sample, around 0.75% falls within the top ten clones. This specimen comes from a study of T cell changes during pregnancy in multiple sclerosis (dated by TCRdb to between 2018 and 2020). A note on the overall study: In women with multiple sclerosis, the researchers looked at how the T cell repertoire shifted as pregnancy progressed.

Unmatched junction bases come to 3, with V trimmed by 6 bases and J by 7 bases. CDR1 and CDR2 are read off the germline V gene (reference sequence) as DFQATT and SNEGSKA. Including cysteine and phenylalanine, the CDR3 has 11 amino acids. Of all the DNA, just the CDR3 is kept, 33 bases in frame from base 1. This sequence originates from a female donor in good health, enrolled as a control in a pregnancy study. The chain is made from TRBV20-1 and TRBJ1-2; 9 central nucleotides agree with TRBD1. The source was peripheral blood, collected in the third trimester of pregnancy. The bases are TGCAGTGCCACAGGGGGCGGTGGCTACACCTTC. Its protein product is CSATGGGGYTF.